This T cell receptor beta chain was sequenced for a study of T cell repertoires in cytomegalovirus infection. Study-level information: It can be stated that public TCR beta signatures indicated CMV infection as well as a matching HLA type. Points from the study as a whole: Individuals carrying CMV plus the relevant HLA were identified by cumulative frequency of public TCR beta families. HLA-C-restricted CMV-specific TCR beta clonotypes prevailed in the ex vivo response.

This clonotype was seen more than once but under ten times. Antigen specificity is unknown. Via MiXCR, TCRdb re-called the reads, giving one row per CDR3 protein. The table includes approximately 170,000 distinct CDR3 sequences, 13% to 15% detected once. The ends lost 1 base at V and 0 bases at J; junction bases unmatched: 4. Per the germline V gene, CDR1 is SGHDT and CDR2 is YYEEEE. The CDR3 spans 15 residues. The chain has TRBV5-6 and TRBJ2-7, with TRBD1 identical over 7 bases. The sample taken for sequencing was PBMCs. This TCR came from a human donor in good health (CMV status not recorded). Some clones in this sample may be carry-over from other donors' samples. The CDR3 coding sequence is TGTGCCAGCAGCTTGTCGGACAGGATCTCCTACGAGCAGTACTTC. It encodes CASSLSDRISYEQYF.